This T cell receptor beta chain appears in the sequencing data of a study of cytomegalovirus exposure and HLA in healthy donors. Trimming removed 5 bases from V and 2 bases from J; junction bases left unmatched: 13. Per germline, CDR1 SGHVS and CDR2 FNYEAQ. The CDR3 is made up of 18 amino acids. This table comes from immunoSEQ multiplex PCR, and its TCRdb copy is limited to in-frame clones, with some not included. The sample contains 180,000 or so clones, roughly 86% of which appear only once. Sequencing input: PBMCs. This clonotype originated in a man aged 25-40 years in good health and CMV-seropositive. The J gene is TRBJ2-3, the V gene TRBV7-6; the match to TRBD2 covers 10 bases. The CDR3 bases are TGTGCCAGCAGCCTAAGCGGGGGGGGCGCGTCCCTCACAGATACGCAGTATTTT. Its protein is CASSLSGGGASLTDTQYF.